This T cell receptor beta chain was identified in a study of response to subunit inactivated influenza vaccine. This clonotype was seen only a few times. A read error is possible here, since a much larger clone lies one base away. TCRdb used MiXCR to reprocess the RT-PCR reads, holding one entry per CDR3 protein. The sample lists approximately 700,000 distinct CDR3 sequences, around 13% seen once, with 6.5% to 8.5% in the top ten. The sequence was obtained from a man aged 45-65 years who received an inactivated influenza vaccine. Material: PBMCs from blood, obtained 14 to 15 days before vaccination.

This CDR3 reads CASSLPSGYEQYF. In nucleotides, the CDR3 is TGCGCCAGCAGCTTGCCTAGCGGCTACGAGCAGTACTTC. The gene calls are TRBV5-1 and TRBJ2-7; 7 bases agree with TRBD2. V lost 1 base to trimming and J lost 3 bases; unmatched junction nucleotides: 1. Germline V CDR1 and CDR2: SGHRS, YFSETQ. This CDR3 comprises 13 residues.